This passage covers 22 T cell receptor beta chains from one sample sequenced in a study of metastatic and nonmetastatic thyroid tumors (dated by TCRdb to about 2020). None of the patients had been given any treatment before thyroid surgery. The library was built by means of PCR. This sample was sequenced with an Illumina HiSeq 4000. TCRdb reworked the public reads: Q25 trimming with fastp, MiXCR clone assembly, productive beta chains retained. This sample holds tens of thousands of clones; 20% were observed only once. The ten largest account for 15% to 19% of the sample. Sequenced: blood. These receptors were collected from a female donor with papillary thyroid cancer or a benign thyroid nodule (not recorded which). Some clones in this sample may be carry-over from other donors' samples.

This chain links TRBV20-1 with TRBJ2-7; 8 nucleotides match TRBD1. The J segment lost 4 bases and the V segment lost 3 bases, leaving 2 bases of the junction unmatched. CDR1 and CDR2 (germline): DFQATT, SNEGSKA (reference sequence). The length of the CDR3 is 12 residues. The CDR3, as DNA: TGCAGTGCTAGGGACAGGGAATACGAGCAGTACTTC. Protein sequence: CSARDREYEQYF.

Many counts were recorded for this clone. The chain has TRBV6-6 and TRBJ1-4; TRBD1 is a possible D gene (5 bases). Deletions cut 2 bases from V and 8 bases from J, with 6 bases between. Germline V CDR1 and CDR2: MNHNY, SVGAGI (reference sequence). The CDR3 has 12 residues. The CDR3 loop reads CASSYQGEKLFF. The CDR3 region has the DNA TGTGCCAGCAGTTACCAGGGAGAAAAACTGTTTTTT.

This clone was seen ten or more times. A much larger clone differs from this one at a single base, so this may be a read error. Since no conserved phenylalanine or tryptophan closes the CDR3, a read error is the likely cause. This chain joins TRBV2 and TRBJ1-6; no reliable D call. The CDR3 has 13 residues. The V end lost 2 bases, the J end lost 14 bases, and 13 bases lay between the germline ends. Germline CDR1 and CDR2: SNHLY and FYNNEI. CDR3 DNA sequence: TGTGCCAGCAGTGAACAGTGGGGTCAGGCCCTCCACCTT. This gives the protein CASSEQWGQALHL.

This clone was detected ten times or more. J is TRBJ1-1 and V is TRBV9; D remains ambiguous. Germline CDR1 SGDLS, CDR2 YYNGEE. This CDR3 region has 14 residues. The ends were cut back, 0 bases at V and 1 base at J, with 7 bases in the middle. The CDR3: CASSVGQANTEAFF. The CDR3 nucleotides are TGTGCCAGCAGCGTAGGGCAAGCGAACACTGAAGCTTTCTTT.

The chain carries TRBV11-2 and TRBJ2-1; no reliable D call. Deletions cut 0 bases from V and 9 bases from J, with 9 bases between. The CDR3 is made up of 13 amino acids. CDR1 is SGHAT and CDR2 is FQNNGV in the germline V gene. The CDR3 region has the DNA TGTGCCAGCAGCTTAGAGGGATTCGGTGAGCAGTTCTTC. This codes for CASSLEGFGEQFF.

The sample holds many counts of this clone. V gene TRBV5-1 combines with J gene TRBJ2-3; 7 bases are a match to TRBD2. Looked up from germline, CDR1 is SGHRS and CDR2 is YFSETQ. V was pared by 0 bases and J by 0 bases, with 4 bases of the junction left unmatched. The CDR3 is made up of 16 amino acids. The CDR3 reads CASSLEASGSTDTQYF. The CDR3 region has the DNA TGCGCCAGCAGCTTGGAGGCTAGCGGTAGCACAGATACGCAGTATTTT.

This clone was picked up many times. The sample carries other DNA sequences with the same CDR3. The chain has TRBV7-8 and TRBJ1-1; possibly TRBD1 for D (5 bases). The CDR3 totals 15 residues. The V gene lost 8 bases and the J gene lost 1 base, with 17 bases spanning the gap. Germline V CDR1 and CDR2: SGHVS, FQNEAQ. CDR3 sequence reads: CASSPWGEKNTEAFF. The CDR3 DNA is TGTGCCAGCTCGCCCTGGGGGGAGAAGAACACTGAAGCTTTCTTT.

This clone was recorded at least ten times. V and J are TRBV3-1 and TRBJ1-2, with D possibly matching TRBD1 (5 bases). The germline gives CDR1 LGHDT, CDR2 YNNKEL (reference sequence). This CDR3 has 15 residues. Trimming shortened V by 5 bases and J by 5 bases, and 18 bases separated the two germline ends. The CDR3 coding sequence is TGTGCCAGCAGCGAAGTAGCGGACACGAAGTATGGCTACACCTTC. Residues: CASSEVADTKYGYTF. Supplemented by reference TRBV3-1 and TRBJ1-2, the full variable domain reads DTAVSQTPKYLVTQMGNDKSIKCEQNLGHDTMYWYKQDSKKFLKIMFSYNNKELIINETVPNRFSPKSPDKAHLNLHINSLELGDSAVYFCASSEVADTKYGYTFGSGTRLTVV.

This clone was seen more than once but under ten times. Being one base from a much bigger clone, this may be a read error. Other nucleotide sequences in the sample specify the same CDR3. The V gene is TRBV29-1, the J gene TRBJ1-5, with D maybe TRBD1 (6 bases). This CDR3 is built from 13 residues. Germline assignment: CDR1 SQVTM and CDR2 ANQGSEA. V lost 6 bases, J lost 4 bases, and 13 bases lay in between. The CDR3 DNA sequence: TGCAGCGTAAAAGGGGGGATAAATCAGCCCCAGCATTTT. Encoded protein: CSVKGGINQPQHF.

As regards this clone: A much larger clone differs by one base, so this may be a read error. This sequence joins TRBV5-5 and TRBJ1-6; D remains unclear. The CDR3 runs 16 residues. Deletions cut 6 bases from V and 1 base from J, with 14 bases between. CDR1 and CDR2 (germline): SGHKS, YYEKEE (reference sequence). For the CDR3, the DNA is TGTGCCAGCATCCCGAGGGTGGGGTCCTATAATTCACCCCTCCACTTT. It codes for CASIPRVGSYNSPLHF.

In the case of this clone: This could be a read error, since a much larger clone is one nucleotide away. This chain uses TRBV5-4 with TRBJ2-5; possible D gene TRBD2, 6 bases. Trimming took off 1 base at V and 1 base at J, with 11 bases between the two ends. The length of the CDR3 is 15 residues. CDR1 SGHNT and CDR2 YYREEE come from the germline V gene (reference sequence). CDR3 in amino acids: CASSLSGVGQETQYF. CDR3 sequence (DNA): TGTGCCAGCAGCTTGTCGGGAGTAGGCCAAGAGACCCAGTACTTC.

This clone was picked up many times. Other DNA sequences from this sample encode an identical CDR3 as well. The chain has TRBV19 and TRBJ2-4; possibly TRBD1 for D (5 bases). CDR3 size: 14 residues. V was trimmed by 6 bases and J by 0 bases, leaving 9 bases between them. Germline V gene lookup returns CDR1 LNHDA and CDR2 SQIVND (reference sequence). The DNA for the CDR3 is TGTGCCAGTAGAGACAGACTAGCCAAAAACATTCAGTACTTC. Translation: CASRDRLAKNIQYF.

For this clone: Its ends do not fully match the called genes, so a read error is possible. The V and J genes are TRBV6-1 and TRBJ1-1; weak D call: TRBD1 (5 bases). CDR3 size: 14 residues. CDR1 and CDR2 (germline): MNHNS, SASEGT. The CDR3 here is CASRPTVGGTEAFF. The CDR3 nucleotides are TGTGCCAGCAGACCGACAGTGGGTGGCACTGAGGCTTTCTTT.

The chain recombines TRBV6-2 or TRBV6-3 with TRBJ2-7; 7 bases map to TRBD1. In germline, CDR1 is MNHEY, CDR2 SVGEGT. V lost 3 bases, J lost 7 bases, and 9 bases stayed unmatched. This CDR3 spans 14 amino acids. CDR3 nucleotide sequence: TGTGCCAGCAGTTATTGTGACAGGGTGTATGAGCAGTACTTC. It encodes CASSYCDRVYEQYF.

This clone has more than one count but fewer than ten. The CDR3 DNA follows: TGTGCCAGCACCCAAGTACTTAGCTCTGGGGCCAACGTCCTGACTTTC. Translating gives CASTQVLSSGANVLTF. This rearrangement joins TRBV28 to TRBJ2-6; D unresolved. The CDR3 runs to 16 residues. Germline V gene lookup returns CDR1 MDHEN and CDR2 SYDVKM. Trimming removed 7 bases at V and 0 bases at J, with 13 bases between.

This rearrangement joins TRBV2 to TRBJ2-7, with TRBD2 matching over 7 bases. The V segment lost 5 bases and the J segment 3 bases; nucleotides outside the gene matches: 10. The CDR3 is made up of 15 amino acids. In germline, CDR1 is SNHLY, CDR2 FYNNEI. CDR3 protein: CASSRLAVENYEQYF. In DNA, the CDR3 is TGTGCCAGCAGTAGACTAGCTGTAGAGAACTACGAGCAGTACTTC.

V gene TRBV6-1 combines with J gene TRBJ2-2; 8 bases match TRBD2. J lost 3 bases, V lost 11 bases, and 5 bases had no gene match. Germline CDR1 is MNHNS and CDR2 is SASEGT. The CDR3 has 13 amino acids. CDR3: CAGYSGDTGELFF. The CDR3 DNA is TGTGCCGGTTATAGCGGGGACACCGGGGAGCTGTTTTTT.

This clone was seen many times. The V gene is TRBV6-1, the J gene TRBJ1-1; TRBD1 aligns across 7 bases. The germline V gene has CDR1 MNHNS and CDR2 SASEGT. V gave up 6 bases and J gave up 3 bases; unmatched junction bases: 10. The CDR3 spans 15 residues. Written as DNA, the CDR3 is TGTGCCAGCAGCCACCACCGCAGGGGGGACACTGAAGCTTTCTTT. It encodes CASSHHRRGDTEAFF.

This clone was recorded many times. This may be a read error, as it is one base from a much larger clone. Other DNA sequences in the same sample also yield this CDR3. The V gene is TRBV4-1, the J gene TRBJ2-2, with D possibly being TRBD2 (5 bases). The CDR3 spans 15 residues. Germline CDR1 is MGHRA and CDR2 is YSYEKL. Trimming took 4 bases from V and 1 from J, leaving 10 bases between them. DNA for the CDR3: TGCGCCAGCAGCCGCCATAGCGTGAACACCGGGGAGCTGTTTTTT. Amino acid sequence: CASSRHSVNTGELFF.

This rearrangement joins TRBV5-1 to TRBJ1-1; TRBD1 is a possible D gene (5 bases). CDR3 size: 14 residues. Trimming shortened V by 4 bases and J by 4 bases, and 14 bases separated the two germline ends. The germline CDR1 and CDR2 sequences are SGHRS and YFSETQ. The CDR3: CASSPRGSGTEAFF. As DNA, the CDR3 is TGCGCCAGCAGCCCAAGGGGCTCGGGCACTGAAGCTTTCTTT.

This clone was counted at least ten times. The J gene is TRBJ1-1, the V gene TRBV18; 7 nucleotides match TRBD1. V dropped 4 bases and J dropped 3; count of bases not matched to a gene: 11. CDR1 is KGHSH, CDR2 LQKENI, per germline. This CDR3 is 16 amino acids long. The CDR3 region has the DNA TGTGCCAGCTCACTCGGGGGCGGACAGGTACACACTGAAGCTTTCTTT. Translation gives CASSLGGGQVHTEAFF. The variable domain in full, completed from reference TRBV18 and TRBJ1-1, reads NAGVMQNPRHLVRRRGQEARLRCSPMKGHSHVYWYRQLPEEGLKFMVYLQKENIIDESGMPKERFSAEFPKEGPSILRIQQVVRGDSAAYFCASSLGGGQVHTEAFFGQGTRLTVV.

This clone has only a few counts. The rearrangement joins TRBV20-1 to TRBJ2-7; 8 bases line up with TRBD2. CDR1 DFQATT and CDR2 SNEGSKA come from the germline V gene (reference sequence). The junction had 6 bases not matched to a gene; V was cut back by 4 bases and J by 1 base. CDR3 length: 14 amino acids. Here the CDR3 DNA reads TGCAGTGCTACCCGAGCGGGAGTATCCTACGAGCAGTACTTC. Amino acids: CSATRAGVSYEQYF.